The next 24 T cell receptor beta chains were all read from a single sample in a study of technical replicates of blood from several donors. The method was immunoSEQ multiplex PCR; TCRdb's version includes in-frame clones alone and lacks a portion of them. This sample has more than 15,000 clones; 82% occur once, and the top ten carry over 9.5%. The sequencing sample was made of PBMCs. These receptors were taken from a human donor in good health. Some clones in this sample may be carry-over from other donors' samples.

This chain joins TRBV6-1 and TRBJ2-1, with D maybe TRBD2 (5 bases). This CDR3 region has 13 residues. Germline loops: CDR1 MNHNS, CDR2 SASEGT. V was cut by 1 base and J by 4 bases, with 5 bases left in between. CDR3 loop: CASSEGEYNEQFF. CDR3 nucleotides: TGTGCCAGCAGTGAAGGGGAGTACAATGAGCAGTTCTTC.

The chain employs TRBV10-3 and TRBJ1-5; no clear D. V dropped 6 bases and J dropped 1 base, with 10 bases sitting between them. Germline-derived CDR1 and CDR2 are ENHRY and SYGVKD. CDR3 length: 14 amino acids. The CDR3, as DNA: TGTGCCATCAGCCAAACCGAGAGCAATCAGCCCCAGCATTTT. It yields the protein CAISQTESNQPQHF.

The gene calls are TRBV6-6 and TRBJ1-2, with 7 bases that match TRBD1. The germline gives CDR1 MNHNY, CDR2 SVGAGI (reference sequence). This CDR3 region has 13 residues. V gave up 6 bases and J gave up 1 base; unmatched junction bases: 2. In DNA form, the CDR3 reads TGTGCCAGCAGCCACAGGGGTAACTATGGCTACACCTTC. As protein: CASSHRGNYGYTF.

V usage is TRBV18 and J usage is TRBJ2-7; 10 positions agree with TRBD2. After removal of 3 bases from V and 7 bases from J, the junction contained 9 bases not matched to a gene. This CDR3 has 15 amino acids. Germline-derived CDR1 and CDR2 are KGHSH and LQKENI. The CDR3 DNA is TGTGCCAGCTCACCTCTAGCGGGAGCCGTTTCTGAGCAGTACTTC. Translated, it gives CASSPLAGAVSEQYF.

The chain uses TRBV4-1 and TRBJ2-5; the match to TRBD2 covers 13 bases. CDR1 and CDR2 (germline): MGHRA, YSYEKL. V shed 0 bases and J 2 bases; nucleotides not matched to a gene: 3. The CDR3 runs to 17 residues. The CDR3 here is CASSQDMGLAGQETQYF. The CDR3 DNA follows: TGCGCCAGCAGCCAAGATATGGGACTAGCGGGACAAGAGACCCAGTACTTC.

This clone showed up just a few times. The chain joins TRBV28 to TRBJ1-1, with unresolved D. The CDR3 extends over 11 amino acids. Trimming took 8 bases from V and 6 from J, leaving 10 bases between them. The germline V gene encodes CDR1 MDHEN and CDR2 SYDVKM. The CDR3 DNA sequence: TGTGCCAGCCCGGGCGGGTCTGAAGCTTTCTTT. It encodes CASPGGSEAFF.

The CDR3 spells CASSPSTGLLNEQFF. The DNA of the CDR3 is TGTGCCAGCTCACCTTCAACGGGACTACTAAATGAGCAGTTCTTC. The chain joins TRBV18 to TRBJ2-1; 7 bases match TRBD2. The CDR3 totals 15 residues. Germline-derived CDR1 and CDR2 are KGHSH and LQKENI. Trimming at V came to 3 bases and at J to 7 bases, leaving 9 bases not matched to a gene.

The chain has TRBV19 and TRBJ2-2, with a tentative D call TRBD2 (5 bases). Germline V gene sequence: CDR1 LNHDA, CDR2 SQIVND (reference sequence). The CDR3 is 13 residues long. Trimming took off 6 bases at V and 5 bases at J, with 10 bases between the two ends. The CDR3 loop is CASRAGGTGELFF. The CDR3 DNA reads TGTGCCAGTAGGGCAGGAGGAACCGGGGAGCTGTTTTTT.

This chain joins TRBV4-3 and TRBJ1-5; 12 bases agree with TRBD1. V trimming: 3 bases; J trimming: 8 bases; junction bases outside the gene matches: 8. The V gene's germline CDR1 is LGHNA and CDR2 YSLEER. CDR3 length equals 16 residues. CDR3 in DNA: TGCGCCAGCAGCCAGGGGACAGGGGGCGTCGGTAAGCCCCAGCATTTT. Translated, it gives CASSQGTGGVGKPQHF.

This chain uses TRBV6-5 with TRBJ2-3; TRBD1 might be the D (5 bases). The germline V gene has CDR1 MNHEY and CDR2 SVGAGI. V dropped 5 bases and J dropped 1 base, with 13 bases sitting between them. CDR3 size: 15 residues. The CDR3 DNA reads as TGTGCCAGCAGTACCCAGGGTCCTCGCACAGATACGCAGTATTTT. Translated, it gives CASSTQGPRTDTQYF.

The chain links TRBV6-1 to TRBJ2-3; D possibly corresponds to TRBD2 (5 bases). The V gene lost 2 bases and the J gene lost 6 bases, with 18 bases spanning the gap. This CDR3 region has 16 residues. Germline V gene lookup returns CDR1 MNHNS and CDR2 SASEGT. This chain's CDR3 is CASSEWLADRDDTQYF. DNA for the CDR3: TGTGCCAGCAGTGAATGGCTAGCTGACCGTGATGATACGCAGTATTTT.

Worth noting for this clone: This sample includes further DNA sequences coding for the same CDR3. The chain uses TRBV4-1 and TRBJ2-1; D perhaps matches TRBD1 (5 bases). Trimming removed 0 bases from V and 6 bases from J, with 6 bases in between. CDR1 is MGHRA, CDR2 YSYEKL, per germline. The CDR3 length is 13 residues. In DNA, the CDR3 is TGCGCCAGCAGCCAAGATCAGGGCAATGAGCAGTTCTTC. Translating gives CASSQDQGNEQFF.

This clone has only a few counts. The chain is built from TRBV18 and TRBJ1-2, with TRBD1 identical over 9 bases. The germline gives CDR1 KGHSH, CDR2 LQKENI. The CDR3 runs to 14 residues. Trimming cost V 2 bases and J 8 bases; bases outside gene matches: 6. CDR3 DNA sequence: TGTGCCAGCTCACCAGGGGGACAGGGTGGCGGCTACACCTTC. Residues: CASSPGGQGGGYTF.

The CDR3 DNA sequence: TGTGCCGGAAAGGGGGGGCTCAATTCACCCCTCCACTTT. Amino acid sequence: CAGKGGLNSPLHF. The chain uses TRBV2 and TRBJ1-6; possible D gene TRBD1, 6 bases. The CDR3 covers 13 residues. V was trimmed by 11 bases and J by 7 bases, leaving 15 bases between them. The germline CDR1 and CDR2 sequences are SNHLY and FYNNEI.

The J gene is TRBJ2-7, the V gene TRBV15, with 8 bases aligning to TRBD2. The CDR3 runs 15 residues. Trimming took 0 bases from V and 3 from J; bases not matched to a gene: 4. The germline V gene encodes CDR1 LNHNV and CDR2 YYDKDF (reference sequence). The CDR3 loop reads CATSRDSGGFYEQYF. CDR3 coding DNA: TGTGCCACCAGCAGAGATTCGGGGGGGTTCTACGAGCAGTACTTC.

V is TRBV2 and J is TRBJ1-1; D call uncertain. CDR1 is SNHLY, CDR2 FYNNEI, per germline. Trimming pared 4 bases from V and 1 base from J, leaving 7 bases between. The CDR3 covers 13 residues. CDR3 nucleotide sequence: TGTGCCAGCAGTGTATCACAGAACACTGAAGCTTTCTTT. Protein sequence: CASSVSQNTEAFF.

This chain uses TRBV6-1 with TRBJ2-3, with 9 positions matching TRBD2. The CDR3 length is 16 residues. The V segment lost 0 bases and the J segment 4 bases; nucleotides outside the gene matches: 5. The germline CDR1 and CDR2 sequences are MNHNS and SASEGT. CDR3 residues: CASSEASGSGADTQYF. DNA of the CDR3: TGTGCCAGCAGTGAAGCTAGCGGGAGCGGGGCAGATACGCAGTATTTT.

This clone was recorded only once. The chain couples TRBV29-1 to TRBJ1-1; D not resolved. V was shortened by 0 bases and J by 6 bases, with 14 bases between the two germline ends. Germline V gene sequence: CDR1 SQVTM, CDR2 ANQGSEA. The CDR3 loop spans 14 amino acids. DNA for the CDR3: TGCAGCGTTGAAGATCGGGGATCTCGGCCTGAAGCTTTCTTT. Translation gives CSVEDRGSRPEAFF.

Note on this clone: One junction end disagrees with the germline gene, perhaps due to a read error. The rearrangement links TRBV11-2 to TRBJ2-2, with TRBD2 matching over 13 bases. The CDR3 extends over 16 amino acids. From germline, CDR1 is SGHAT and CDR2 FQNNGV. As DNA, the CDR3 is TGTGCCGGCAGCCACGGACTAGCGGGAGTGCCCGGGGAGCTGTTTTTT. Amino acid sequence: CAGSHGLAGVPGELFF.

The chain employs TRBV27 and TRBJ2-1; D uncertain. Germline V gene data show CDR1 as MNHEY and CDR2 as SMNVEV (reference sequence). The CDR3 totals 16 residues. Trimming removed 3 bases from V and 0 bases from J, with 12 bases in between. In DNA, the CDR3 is TGTGCCAGCAGTTTCATTGCTTTTAGCTCCTACAATGAGCAGTTCTTC. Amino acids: CASSFIAFSSYNEQFF.

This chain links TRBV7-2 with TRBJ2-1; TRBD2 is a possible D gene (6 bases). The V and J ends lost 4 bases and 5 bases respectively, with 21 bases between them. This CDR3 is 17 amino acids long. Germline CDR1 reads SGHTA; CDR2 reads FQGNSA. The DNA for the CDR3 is TGTGCCAGCAGCTCTCCCCCAACTGCGGGATACCACAATGAGCAGTTCTTC. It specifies CASSSPPTAGYHNEQFF.

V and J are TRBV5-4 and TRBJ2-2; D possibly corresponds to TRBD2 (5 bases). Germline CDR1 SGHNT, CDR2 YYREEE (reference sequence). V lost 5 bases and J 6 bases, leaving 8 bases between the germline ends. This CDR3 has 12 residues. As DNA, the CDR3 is TGTGCCAGCAGGTGGAGGTCCGGGGAGCTGTTTTTT. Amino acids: CASRWRSGELFF.

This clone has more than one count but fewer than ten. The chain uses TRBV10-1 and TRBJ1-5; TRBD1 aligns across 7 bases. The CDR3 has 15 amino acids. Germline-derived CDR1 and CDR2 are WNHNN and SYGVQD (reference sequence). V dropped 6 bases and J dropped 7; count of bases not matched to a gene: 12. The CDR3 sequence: CASSKHRGVSQPQHF. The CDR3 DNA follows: TGCGCCAGCAGCAAACACAGGGGTGTTAGCCAGCCCCAGCATTTT.

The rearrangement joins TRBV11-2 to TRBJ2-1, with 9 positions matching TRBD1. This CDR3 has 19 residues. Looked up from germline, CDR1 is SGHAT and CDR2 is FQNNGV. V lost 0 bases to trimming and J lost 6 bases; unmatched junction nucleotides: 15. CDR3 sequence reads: CASSLDFVRGQGGPNEQFF. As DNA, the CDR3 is TGTGCCAGCAGCTTAGATTTCGTTCGGGGACAGGGAGGACCCAATGAGCAGTTCTTC.